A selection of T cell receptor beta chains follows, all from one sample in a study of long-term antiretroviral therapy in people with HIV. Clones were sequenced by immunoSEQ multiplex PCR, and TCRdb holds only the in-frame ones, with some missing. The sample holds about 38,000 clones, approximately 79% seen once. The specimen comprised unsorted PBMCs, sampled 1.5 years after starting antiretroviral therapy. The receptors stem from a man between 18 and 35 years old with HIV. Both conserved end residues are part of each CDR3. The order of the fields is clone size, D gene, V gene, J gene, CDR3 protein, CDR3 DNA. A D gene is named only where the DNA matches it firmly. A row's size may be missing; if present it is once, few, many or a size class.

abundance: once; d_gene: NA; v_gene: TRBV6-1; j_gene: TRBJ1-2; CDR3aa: CASSEGGYGYTF; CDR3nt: TGTGCCAGCAGTGAAGGGGGGTATGGCTACACCTTC
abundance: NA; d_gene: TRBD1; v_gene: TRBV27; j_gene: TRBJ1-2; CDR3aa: CASRTGTGYGYTF; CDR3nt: TGTGCCAGCAGAACCGGGACAGGGTATGGCTACACCTTC
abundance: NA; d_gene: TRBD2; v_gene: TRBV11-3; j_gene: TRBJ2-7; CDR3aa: CASSSRGGYEQYF; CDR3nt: TGTGCCAGCAGCTCCCGGGGGGGTTACGAGCAGTACTTC
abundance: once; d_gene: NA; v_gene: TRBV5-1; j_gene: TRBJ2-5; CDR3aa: CASSLAPTQETQYF; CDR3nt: TGCGCCAGCAGCTTGGCGCCAACTCAAGAGACCCAGTACTTC
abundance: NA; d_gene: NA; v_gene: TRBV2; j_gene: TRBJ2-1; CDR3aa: CASRQRGTHRLVGKAYNEQFF; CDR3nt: TGTGCCAGCAGGCAAAGGGGCACACACCGTCTTGTGGGAAAGGCCTACAATGAGCAGTTCTTC
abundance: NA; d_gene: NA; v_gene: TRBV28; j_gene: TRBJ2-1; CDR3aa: CASSLQLQTGQSPYNEQFF; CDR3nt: TGTGCCAGCAGTTTACAACTTCAAACGGGACAATCGCCCTACAATGAGCAGTTCTTC
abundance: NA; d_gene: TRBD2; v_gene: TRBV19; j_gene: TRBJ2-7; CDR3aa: CASSTPGLVFPNRYEQYF; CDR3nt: TGTGCCAGTAGTACACCGGGACTAGTTTTCCCTAACCGCTACGAGCAGTACTTC
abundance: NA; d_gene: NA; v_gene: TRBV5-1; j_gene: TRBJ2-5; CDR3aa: CASSSGPATQYF; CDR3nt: TGCGCCAGCAGCTCAGGACCAGCGACCCAGTACTTC
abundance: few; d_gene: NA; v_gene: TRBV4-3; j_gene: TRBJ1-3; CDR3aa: CASSQAWRESGNTIYF; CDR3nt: TGCGCCAGCAGCCAGGCCTGGAGGGAGTCTGGAAACACCATATATTTT
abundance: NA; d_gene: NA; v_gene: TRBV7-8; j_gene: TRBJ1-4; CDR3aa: CASSSREGGAQQKLFF; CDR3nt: TGTGCCAGCAGCTCCCGCGAGGGAGGGGCACAGCAAAAACTGTTTTTT